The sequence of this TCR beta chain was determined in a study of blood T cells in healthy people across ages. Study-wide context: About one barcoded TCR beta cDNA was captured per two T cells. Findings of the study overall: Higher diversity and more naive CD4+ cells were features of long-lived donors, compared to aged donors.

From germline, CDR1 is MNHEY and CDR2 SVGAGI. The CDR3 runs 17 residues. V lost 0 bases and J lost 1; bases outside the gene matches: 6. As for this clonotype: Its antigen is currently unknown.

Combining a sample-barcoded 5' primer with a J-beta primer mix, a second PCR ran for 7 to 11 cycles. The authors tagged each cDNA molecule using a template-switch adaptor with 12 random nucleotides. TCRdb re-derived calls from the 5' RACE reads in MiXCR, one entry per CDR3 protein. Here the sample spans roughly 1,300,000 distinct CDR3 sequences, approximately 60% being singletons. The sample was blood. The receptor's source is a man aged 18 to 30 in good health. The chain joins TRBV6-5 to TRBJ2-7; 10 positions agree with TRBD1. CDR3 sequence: CASSYSRKGQGSYEQYF. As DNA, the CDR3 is TGTGCCAGCAGTTACTCGAGAAAGGGACAGGGGTCCTACGAGCAGTACTTC.